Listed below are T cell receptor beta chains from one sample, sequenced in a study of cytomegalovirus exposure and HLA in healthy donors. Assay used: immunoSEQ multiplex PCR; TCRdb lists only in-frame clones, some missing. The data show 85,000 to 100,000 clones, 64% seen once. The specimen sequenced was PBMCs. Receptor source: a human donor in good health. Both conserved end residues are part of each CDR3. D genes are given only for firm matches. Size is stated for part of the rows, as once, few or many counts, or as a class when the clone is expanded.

TGTGCCAGCAGCCAGCCTGGGACAGGGTGGAACTTT,CASSQPGTGWNF,TRBV7-9,NA,TRBJ1-1,TRBD1
TGTGCCAGCAGCCCCTATGGCGGTAATGAAAAACTGTTTTTT,CASSPYGGNEKLFF,TRBV7-6,NA,TRBJ1-4,NA
TGTGCCAGCAGCTTAGGCTCCGGACTAGGGGCCGGGGAGCTGTTTTTT,CASSLGSGLGAGELFF,TRBV7-3,few,TRBJ2-2,TRBD2
TGTGCCAGCAGCTCAGACAGGGTGTGGACTAATGAAAAACTGTTTTTT,CASSSDRVWTNEKLFF,TRBV5-6,NA,TRBJ1-4,TRBD1
TGTGCCAGCAGACCACTAGCGGGGGGCCGGGAGACCCAGTACTTC,CASRPLAGGRETQYF,TRBV27,once,TRBJ2-5,TRBD2
TGCGCCAGCAGCTTGGCCACGGAGGGAGATACGCAGTATTTT,CASSLATEGDTQYF,TRBV5-1,NA,TRBJ2-3,NA
TGTGCCAGCAGCCCCGAATCGCAGGCGATCTATAGCAATCAGCCCCAGCATTTT,CASSPESQAIYSNQPQHF,TRBV5-5,few,TRBJ1-5,NA
TGTGCCAGCAGCTCCCCCGTGGGACAGGCGCTCCTCGAGCAGTACTTC,CASSSPVGQALLEQYF,TRBV7-9,NA,TRBJ2-7,TRBD1
TGTGCCAGCAGCCCACAGGGTTGGGACACTGAAGCTTTCTTT,CASSPQGWDTEAFF,TRBV6-4,NA,TRBJ1-1,NA
TGTGCCAGCAGTTTTTCGGGGGTCCTTCTTCGGGAGCAGTACTTC,CASSFSGVLLREQYF,TRBV27,NA,TRBJ2-7,NA
TGTGCCAGCAGCTTAGGACAGGGAGGTGGAGGCTACACCTTC,CASSLGQGGGGYTF,TRBV7-9,few,TRBJ1-2,TRBD1
TGCGCCAGCAGCCAAGGTCGGACCGGGGGGTGGGGGGCGGATACGCAGTATTTT,CASSQGRTGGWGADTQYF,TRBV4-3,NA,TRBJ2-3,NA
TGCGCCAGCAGCTTGGGTCCTCAAGAGACCCAGTACTTC,CASSLGPQETQYF,TRBV5-1,NA,TRBJ2-5,NA
TGTGCCAGCAGCCGATACCGGGACAGGGTGGCTAATGAAAAACTGTTTTTT,CASSRYRDRVANEKLFF,TRBV9,NA,TRBJ1-4,TRBD1
TGTGCCAGCAGCCTACAGACAGGGTCGAACACTGAAGCTTTCTTT,CASSLQTGSNTEAFF,TRBV7-3,NA,TRBJ1-1,TRBD1
TGTGCCAGCAGCTTAGATCTCGGGGGTTCACCCCTCCACTTT,CASSLDLGGSPLHF,TRBV11-2,NA,TRBJ1-6,NA
TGTGCCAGCAGCGCAGGACTAGCCCGCACCGGGACCCAGTACTTC,CASSAGLARTGTQYF,TRBV7-8,NA,TRBJ2-5,TRBD2
TGTGCCAGCAGCAAACAGGGGGCTTTGTACACTGAAGCTTTCTTT,CASSKQGALYTEAFF,TRBV7-9,NA,TRBJ1-1,TRBD1
TGTGCCAGCAGCCAGACTAGCGGGGGTGGGACCCAGTACTTC,CASSQTSGGGTQYF,TRBV7-3,NA,TRBJ2-5,TRBD2
TGTGCCAGCTCACCACCGTCGTCTTCTGAAGCTTTCTTT,CASSPPSSSEAFF,TRBV18,once,TRBJ1-1,NA
TGTGCCAGCAGGTCCGGGACAGACTCCTACAATGAGCAGTTCTTC,CASRSGTDSYNEQFF,TRBV9,NA,TRBJ2-1,TRBD1
TGCGCCAGCAGCCCGTCCGGACTGCTTTTTGGGGCCAACGTCCTGACTTTC,CASSPSGLLFGANVLTF,TRBV4-1,few,TRBJ2-6,NA
TGTGCCAGCAGCTTTACAGGGGGGGAGACCCAGTACTTC,CASSFTGGETQYF,TRBV7-2,NA,TRBJ2-5,TRBD1
TGTGCCAGCAGTGTTGGGACAGGGGGAACACCCCTCCACTTT,CASSVGTGGTPLHF,TRBV2,few,TRBJ1-6,TRBD1
TGTGCCAGCAGTTTTGACAGGGAACTCACCTACGAGCAGTACTTC,CASSFDRELTYEQYF,TRBV6-5,NA,TRBJ2-7,TRBD1
TGTGCCAGCAGCGACGGGACAGTCTATGGCTACACCTTC,CASSDGTVYGYTF,TRBV9,NA,TRBJ1-2,TRBD1
TGTGCCAGCAGTCCTCGGACGGGAGTTAACACTGAAGCTTTCTTT,CASSPRTGVNTEAFF,TRBV6-1,NA,TRBJ1-1,NA
TGCGCCAGCAGCCGACAGGACTCCTACGAGCAGTACTTC,CASSRQDSYEQYF,TRBV5-1,NA,TRBJ2-7,NA
TGTGCCAGCAGCCGGTTACAGGGATGGGTAGAGACCCAGTACTTC,CASSRLQGWVETQYF,TRBV9,NA,TRBJ2-5,NA
TGTGCCAGCAGCCGAACGGCGGCGGGGTCTAGAGATACGCAGTATTTT,CASSRTAAGSRDTQYF,TRBV7-3,NA,TRBJ2-3,NA
TGCGCCAGCAGCCCAGTGTCGGCAGGGGGCGCCAATGGCTACACCTTC,CASSPVSAGGANGYTF,TRBV5-1,NA,TRBJ1-2,TRBD1
TGTGCCAGCTCACCGCCTATGGCGGGGGGAATCACAGATACGCAGTATTTT,CASSPPMAGGITDTQYF,TRBV18,NA,TRBJ2-3,TRBD2
TGTGCCAGCAGTTACCGGGGGGCCATGACAGATACGCAGTATTTT,CASSYRGAMTDTQYF,TRBV6-5,NA,TRBJ2-3,NA
TGTGCCAGCAGCTTAGCGCTGGGACAGGGGGACTACGAGCAGTACTTC,CASSLALGQGDYEQYF,TRBV7-9,few,TRBJ2-7,TRBD1
TGTGCCAGCAGCAAAAGGACAGGGCTTGGCACCGGGGAGCTGTTTTTT,CASSKRTGLGTGELFF,TRBV7-7,few,TRBJ2-2,TRBD1
TGTGCCAGCAGCGCCGGGGGAGGTAGTCAAGAGACCCAGTACTTC,CASSAGGGSQETQYF,TRBV13,once,TRBJ2-5,NA
TGTGCCAGCAGCCCTGAAGTCCCGGACAGGGGGACTTACGAGCAGTACTTC,CASSPEVPDRGTYEQYF,TRBV5-6,NA,TRBJ2-7,TRBD1
TGCGCCAGCAGCTCGGACAGGGGGCATTCACCCCTCCACTTT,CASSSDRGHSPLHF,TRBV5-1,few,TRBJ1-6,TRBD1
TGTGCCATCAGTGAGTCAGGACAGGGGTACAATGAGCAGTTCTTC,CAISESGQGYNEQFF,TRBV10-3,NA,TRBJ2-1,TRBD1
TGCGCCAGCAGCTTCGGACAGTTTATACAGACTGAAGCTTTCTTT,CASSFGQFIQTEAFF,TRBV5-1,NA,TRBJ1-1,NA
TGTGCCAGCAGCTTTTGGGGGGATCTACAAGAGACCCAGTACTTC,CASSFWGDLQETQYF,TRBV7-8,NA,TRBJ2-5,NA
TGCAGCGGTACAGGGGGTAGAAGAGCTTTCTTT,CSGTGGRRAFF,TRBV29-1,NA,TRBJ1-1,TRBD1
TGTGCCAGCAGCACGACTAGCGTCACCTCCTACGAGCAGTACTTC,CASSTTSVTSYEQYF,TRBV7-2,few,TRBJ2-7,TRBD2
TGTGCCAGCAGTCCGACTGGTGGAAACACCATATATTTT,CASSPTGGNTIYF,TRBV6-5,NA,TRBJ1-3,NA
TGTGCCAGCAGCCTGACTGATGAAAAACTGTTTTTT,CASSLTDEKLFF,TRBV5-6,NA,TRBJ1-4,NA
TGCGCCAGCAGCTTGGCGGGACAGGGTCGATACTACGAGCAGTACTTC,CASSLAGQGRYYEQYF,TRBV5-1,NA,TRBJ2-7,TRBD1
TGTGCCAGCAGTGGAGGACAGGGAGGGAATTCACCCCTCCACTTT,CASSGGQGGNSPLHF,TRBV6-5,NA,TRBJ1-6,TRBD1
TGTGCCAGCAGCGTCGAGCGGGGGGGCCAGAGAGAGACCCAGTACTTC,CASSVERGGQRETQYF,TRBV9,few,TRBJ2-5,TRBD2
TGTGCCAGCAGCTTGGGCTCGGGACAGAGCTACGAGCAGTACTTC,CASSLGSGQSYEQYF,TRBV11-3,NA,TRBJ2-7,TRBD1
TGCGCCAGCAGCTTGGCCAAAGATACGCAGTATTTT,CASSLAKDTQYF,TRBV5-1,NA,TRBJ2-3,NA
TGTGCCAGCAGTTTATTGGACAGTAAGAACACTGAAGCTTTCTTT,CASSLLDSKNTEAFF,TRBV27,NA,TRBJ1-1,NA
TGTGCCAGCAGTTACAAGACTAGTGAGGAGACCCAGTACTTC,CASSYKTSEETQYF,TRBV6-5,NA,TRBJ2-5,NA
TGTGCCAGCAGTGAATGGCCTGGCTACACCTTC,CASSEWPGYTF,TRBV2,NA,TRBJ1-2,NA
TGTGCCAGCAGCCTCGCCGGACAGGGAGCGACCCAGTACTTC,CASSLAGQGATQYF,TRBV9,NA,TRBJ2-5,TRBD1
TGTGCCAGCACCTCCAGGGGGACTGTAGATACGCAGTATTTT,CASTSRGTVDTQYF,TRBV11-3,NA,TRBJ2-3,NA